This TCR beta chain was identified in a study of blood T cell repertoires in COVID-19. Study at large: COVID-19 samples collected from the United States, Italy and Spain covered acute and convalescent phases.

As processed by the authors: Counts of nucleated cells, estimated from reference gene primer amplification, were obtained. Sequenced by immunoSEQ multiplex PCR; TCRdb stores in-frame clones only, minus some. V, J and clone size are those of that table, while D and trimming were read from the DNA. The profile covers around 110,000 clones, with around 80% appearing a single time and more than 13% taken by the ten largest. The CDR3 loop spans 15 amino acids. The germline V gene has CDR1 SGHTA and CDR2 FQGNSA. Trimming removed 4 bases from V and 0 bases from J; junction bases left unmatched: 6. V and J are TRBV7-2 and TRBJ2-7; 7 nucleotides agree with TRBD1. The sequencing sample was made of peripheral blood. The clonotype was recovered from a woman aged 60-70 years with acute or convalescent COVID-19. The CDR3 protein is CASSSRTGPSYEQYF. The CDR3 nucleotides are TGTGCCAGCAGCTCCCGGACAGGTCCCTCCTACGAGCAGTACTTC.